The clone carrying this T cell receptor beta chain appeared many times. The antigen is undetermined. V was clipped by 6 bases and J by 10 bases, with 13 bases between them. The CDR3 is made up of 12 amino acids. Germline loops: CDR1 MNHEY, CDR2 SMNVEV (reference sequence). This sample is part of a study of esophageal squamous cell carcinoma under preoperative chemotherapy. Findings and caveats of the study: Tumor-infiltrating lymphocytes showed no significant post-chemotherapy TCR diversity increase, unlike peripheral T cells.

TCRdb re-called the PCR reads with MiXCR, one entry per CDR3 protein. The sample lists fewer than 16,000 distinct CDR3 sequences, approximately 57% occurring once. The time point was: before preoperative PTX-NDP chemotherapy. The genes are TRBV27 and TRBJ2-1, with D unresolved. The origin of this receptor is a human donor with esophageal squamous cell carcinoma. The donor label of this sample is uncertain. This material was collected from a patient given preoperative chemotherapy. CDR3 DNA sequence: TGTGCCAGCAGCCCCCCCTCCTACGAGCAGTTCTTC. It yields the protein CASSPPSYEQFF.